This T cell receptor beta chain was retrieved from a study of blood T cell repertoires in COVID-19 (dated by TCRdb to between 2020 and 2021). General notes on the study: Samples from collaborators originated in the United States, Italy and Spain and spanned both the acute and convalescent phases of COVID-19. The material from the prospective study consisted of cDNA or gDNA derived from T cells, B-cell-depleted T cells, or PBMCs. Deeply sampled blood TCRbeta repertoires from subjects exposed to, actively infected with, or recovered from COVID-19 were included in the dataset. A freely available public database, intended as a resource for researchers studying the immune response to SARS-CoV-2, is where the repertoires were released. Samples were obtained from the ongoing ImmuneRACE study (first 160 participants) and from about 1,300 subjects provided by 6 global collaborators. The sample metadata nearly always contained a de-identified subject ID, COVID-19 status, age in years and sex. HLA class I and class II types, where available, came from metadata supplied by the sample provider rather than from assay-based typing. What the research found in general, with its limitations: The quantity of clinical and demographic metadata differed by source and by participant and was supplied without curation.

Collaborating institutions collected whole blood in K2EDTA tubes following their own protocols. For TCRbeta analysis, collaborators shipped samples as frozen whole blood, isolated PBMCs, or DNA extracted from either of those sample types. For this chain, trimming is 3 bases at the V end and 4 bases at the J end, and the number of junction bases without a gene match is 8. Including the terminal cysteine and phenylalanine, the CDR3 comprises 15 residues. This entry keeps only the CDR3 DNA: 45 bases, framed from base 1. Sequences SNHLY (CDR1) and FYNNEI (CDR2) are obtained from the germline V gene. TCRbeta CDR3 regions were amplified from genomic DNA using the immunoSEQ Assay, a bias-controlled multiplex PCR. In the original analysis: The number of nucleated cells in each sample was estimated from the amplification of reference gene primers within the assay. To quantify the absolute abundance of each unique TCRbeta CDR3 rearrangement, sequence reads were collapsed and filtered. For each sample, productive Simpson clonality was calculated as the square root of Simpson's diversity index over productive rearrangements. The table comes from immuneACCESS by way of TCRdb, which keeps in-frame sequences with V and J called. Part of the clones is missing from these tables; in studies checked, under half for an unresolved V gene and the rest for unknown reasons. V and J calls plus clone size are reproduced from that table; the DNA served to infer D and trimming. The sample table holds about 74,000 clones, of which 70% to 90% were seen once. Less than 3% of the sample belongs to the ten largest clones.

Note on this clone: Its antigen is still unknown. No per-base quality is available; no much larger clone lies one base away.

The sequence joins TRBV2 to TRBJ1-2, and 7 junction bases match TRBD1. Sequencing was carried out using peripheral blood. This TCR was recovered from a man in his sixties or seventies with active or convalescent COVID-19. The nucleotides are TGTGCCAGCAGTGAGGGCGGACAGGAGATCTATGGCTACACCTTC. It specifies CASSEGGQEIYGYTF.